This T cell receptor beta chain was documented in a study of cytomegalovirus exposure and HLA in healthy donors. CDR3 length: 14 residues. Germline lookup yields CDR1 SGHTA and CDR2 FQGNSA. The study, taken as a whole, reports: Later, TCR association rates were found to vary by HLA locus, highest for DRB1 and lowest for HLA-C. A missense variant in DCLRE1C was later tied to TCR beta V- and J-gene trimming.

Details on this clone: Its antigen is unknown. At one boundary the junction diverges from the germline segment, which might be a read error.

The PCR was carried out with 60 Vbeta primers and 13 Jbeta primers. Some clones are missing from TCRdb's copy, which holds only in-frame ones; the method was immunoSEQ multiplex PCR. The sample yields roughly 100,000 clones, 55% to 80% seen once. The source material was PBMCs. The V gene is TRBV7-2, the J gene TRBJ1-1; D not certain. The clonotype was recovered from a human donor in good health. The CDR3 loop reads CASSLVLRNPEAFF. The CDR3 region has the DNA TGTGCCAGCAGCTTAGTTCTGAGGAACCCTGAAGCTTTCTTT.